The 30 T cell receptor beta chains reported below all come from one sample, sequenced in a study of T-cell memory formation after mild COVID-19. From the 5' RACE reads, TCRdb called clonotypes with MiXCR, one entry per CDR3 protein. The sample carries around 180,000 distinct CDR3 sequences, around 20% recorded once. Input material: PBMCs or a T cell subset sorted from them (not recorded which). These receptors all stem from a man aged 18 to 29 who had mild COVID-19 (a few samples of this study predate the infection). Cell type and time point are not known.

In this sample, this clonotype turned up a few times. The J gene is TRBJ1-2, the V gene TRBV7-2; D ambiguous. Germline V gives CDR1 SGHTA, CDR2 FQGNSA. This CDR3 has 15 residues. The germline V and J ends were trimmed by 0 bases and 4 bases, with 12 bases remaining between them. The CDR3 DNA reads as TGTGCCAGCAGCTTAGCGGGCGGTACTGGCTATGGCTACACCTTC. Translation: CASSLAGGTGYGYTF.

This clonotype showed up just a few times. The chain is built from TRBV20-1 and TRBJ2-7, with D perhaps matching TRBD2 (6 bases). Germline V gene lookup returns CDR1 DFQATT and CDR2 SNEGSKA (reference sequence). The CDR3 is 14 residues long. The V and J ends lost 2 bases and 2 bases respectively, with 13 bases between them. In DNA, the CDR3 is TGCAGTGCTAGATTTAGCGGCGCGGCCTACGAGCAGTACTTC. Its protein is CSARFSGAAYEQYF.

This clonotype showed up just once. This chain joins TRBV18 and TRBJ2-1; maybe TRBD2 (5 bases). The V gene lost 3 bases and the J gene lost 0 bases, with 9 bases spanning the gap. The CDR3 runs to 15 residues. From germline, CDR1 is KGHSH and CDR2 LQKENI. The CDR3 nucleotides read TGTGCCAGCTCACCTAGCGCCAGCTCCTACAATGAGCAGTTCTTC. It yields the protein CASSPSASSYNEQFF. The full variable domain, rest sourced from reference TRBV18 and TRBJ2-1, is NAGVMQNPRHLVRRRGQEARLRCSPMKGHSHVYWYRQLPEEGLKFMVYLQKENIIDESGMPKERFSAEFPKEGPSILRIQQVVRGDSAAYFCASSPSASSYNEQFFGPGTRLTVL.

The chain employs TRBV4-1 and TRBJ2-2; 12 bases map to TRBD2. V lost 6 bases and J lost 6; bases outside the gene matches: 2. Per germline, CDR1 MGHRA and CDR2 YSYEKL. The length of the CDR3 is 14 residues. The CDR3 spells CASRLAGGPGELFF. Written as DNA, the CDR3 is TGCGCCAGCAGGCTAGCGGGGGGGCCCGGGGAGCTGTTTTTT.

The chain links TRBV9 to TRBJ2-1, with D unclear. Germline-derived CDR1 and CDR2 are SGDLS and YYNGEE. Trimming stripped 3 bases from V and 0 bases from J, with 10 bases between. CDR3 length: 15 amino acids. The DNA for the CDR3 is TGTGCCAGCAGCGGTCCCGGAAGCTCCTACAATGAGCAGTTCTTC. This gives the protein CASSGPGSSYNEQFF.

Points on this clonotype: Sequence at one end of the junction differs from germline and may be a read error. This chain connects TRBV6-5 to TRBJ2-3; D gene unclear. Germline CDR1 reads MNHEY; CDR2 reads SVGAGI. This CDR3 comprises 13 residues. The CDR3 nucleotides read TGTGCCAGAAGTTACTCGTTCTCGGATACGCAGTATTTT. It yields the protein CARSYSFSDTQYF.

This chain uses TRBV5-1 with TRBJ2-3, with D uncertain. This CDR3 has 16 amino acids. Trimming removed 5 bases at V and 0 bases at J, with 16 bases between. Germline assignment: CDR1 SGHRS and CDR2 YFSETQ. CDR3 coding DNA: TGCGCCAGCAGACAAGCCCCTAGGATAAGCACAGATACGCAGTATTTT. Translation: CASRQAPRISTDTQYF.

The chain links TRBV10-3 to TRBJ1-1; 8 bases align to TRBD1. Germline V CDR1 and CDR2: ENHRY, SYGVKD. Trimming took 3 bases from V and 3 from J; bases not matched to a gene: 3. This CDR3 contains 14 residues. The chain's CDR3 is CAISDRGLYTEAFF. The CDR3 DNA follows: TGTGCCATCAGTGACAGGGGGCTGTACACTGAAGCTTTCTTT.

This clonotype was seen only a few times. The V gene is TRBV12-3 or TRBV12-4, the J gene TRBJ2-1; 7 positions match TRBD2. This CDR3 comprises 14 residues. Unmatched junction bases numbered 5, after V lost 1 base and J lost 8 bases. The chain's CDR3 is CASSLGTRGHEQFF. CDR3 nucleotide sequence: TGTGCCAGCAGTTTAGGGACTAGAGGTCATGAGCAGTTCTTC.

The V and J genes are TRBV20-1 and TRBJ2-1, with 8 bases that match TRBD1. Germline values: CDR1 DFQATT, CDR2 SNEGSKA (reference sequence). V gave up 0 bases and J gave up 8 bases; unmatched junction bases: 6. The CDR3 runs to 14 residues. CDR3 in DNA: TGCAGTGCTAGAGACCTTGACAGGGGAGATGAGCAGTTCTTC. Encoded protein: CSARDLDRGDEQFF.

This clonotype has just a few counts. The J gene is TRBJ2-3, the V gene TRBV30, with D perhaps matching TRBD2 (6 bases). The CDR3 spans 13 residues. CDR1 GTSNPN and CDR2 SVGIG come from the germline V gene (reference sequence). Trimming left V 4 bases short and J 0 bases short, with 8 bases between. CDR3 sequence (DNA): TGTGCCTGGACTCGGGGGAGCACAGATACGCAGTATTTT. Protein: CAWTRGSTDTQYF.

This clonotype was picked up a small number of times. The chain couples TRBV6-5 to TRBJ1-1; D remains ambiguous. This CDR3 is built from 14 residues. V was pared by 2 bases and J by 1 base, with 8 bases between. The germline V gene has CDR1 MNHEY and CDR2 SVGAGI. The DNA of the CDR3 is TGTGCCAGCAGTTACGAGATAGGGAACACTGAAGCTTTCTTT. This translates into CASSYEIGNTEAFF.

The chain couples TRBV7-8 to TRBJ2-7; D is perhaps TRBD1 (6 bases). Germline assignment: CDR1 SGHVS and CDR2 FQNEAQ. V was trimmed by 4 bases and J by 3 bases, leaving 10 bases between them. This CDR3 region has 13 residues. CDR3 amino acids: CASSSEGGYEQYV. Written as DNA, the CDR3 is TGTGCCAGCAGCTCGGAAGGGGGCTACGAGCAGTACGTC.

The chain has TRBV5-8 and TRBJ2-5; maybe TRBD1 (6 bases). Germline V CDR1 and CDR2: SGHTS, YDEGEE. The CDR3 length is 14 residues. Deletions cut 5 bases from V and 5 bases from J, with 16 bases between. CDR3 nucleotides: TGTGCCAGCAGGGGGGCGCTTATCCTGGAGACCCAGTACTTC. Its translation: CASRGALILETQYF. Looking up the rest from reference TRBV5-8 and TRBJ2-5 gives the full variable domain: EAGVTQSPTHLIKTRGQQATLRCSPISGHTSVYWYQQALGLGLQFLLWYDEGEERNRGNFPPRFSGRQFPNYSSELNVNALELEDSALYLCASRGALILETQYFGPGTRLLVL.

This clonotype was observed a few times. V and J are TRBV11-2 and TRBJ2-5, with TRBD2 matching over 12 bases. Trimming took 6 bases from V and 5 from J; bases not matched to a gene: 13. CDR1 is SGHAT and CDR2 is FQNNGV in the germline V gene. CDR3 length: 17 amino acids. The CDR3 protein is CASRQLAGGLLGETQYF. CDR3 in DNA: TGTGCCAGCAGGCAACTAGCGGGGGGACTCCTAGGGGAGACCCAGTACTTC.

This clonotype was seen at least ten times. V and J are TRBV5-1 and TRBJ2-1; 8 bases agree with TRBD2. V was clipped by 3 bases and J by 0 bases; unmatched bases: 5. This CDR3 contains 16 residues. Germline CDR1 reads SGHRS; CDR2 reads YFSETQ. CDR3 bases: TGCGCCAGCAGCTCGGGGGGGCTCAGCTCCTACAATGAGCAGTTCTTC. Translation: CASSSGGLSSYNEQFF.

In this sample, this clonotype turned up a few times. This chain links TRBV29-1 with TRBJ1-2; TRBD1 might be the D (5 bases). V lost 5 bases to trimming and J lost 8 bases, with 18 bases between them. Germline V gene sequence: CDR1 SQVTM, CDR2 ANQGSEA. This CDR3 is 13 amino acids long. The CDR3 loop is CSVSGGTPPGYTF. For the CDR3, the DNA is TGCAGCGTTTCGGGAGGGACGCCTCCCGGCTACACCTTC.

This clonotype was seen more than once but under ten times. This rearrangement joins TRBV20-1 to TRBJ2-5; D is uncertain. Germline CDR1 DFQATT, CDR2 SNEGSKA (reference sequence). Trimming took off 6 bases at V and 5 bases at J, with 7 bases between the two ends. The length of the CDR3 is 10 residues. The CDR3 DNA follows: TGCAGTGCCTCTTGGGAGACCCAGTACTTC. Translated: CSASWETQYF.

This chain links TRBV7-6 with TRBJ2-1; D ambiguous. The V and J ends lost 5 bases and 8 bases respectively, with 13 bases between them. The germline V gene has CDR1 SGHVS and CDR2 FNYEAQ. The CDR3 contains 13 residues. The CDR3 DNA reads TGTGCCAGCAGCCGTGGTGGAGTCTATGAGCAGTTCTTC. It codes for CASSRGGVYEQFF.

This clonotype was counted at least ten times. The chain is built from TRBV29-1 and TRBJ2-5; D might be TRBD1 (6 bases). CDR1 is SQVTM, CDR2 ANQGSEA, per germline. V gave up 6 bases and J gave up 1 base, with 15 bases separating them. This CDR3 has 14 residues. The CDR3 DNA follows: TGCAGCGTCGTAACCGGGACAAGCCAAGAGACCCAGTACTTC. Amino acids: CSVVTGTSQETQYF.

In this sample, this clonotype turned up many times. The gene calls are TRBV25-1 and TRBJ1-6, with D unresolved. The CDR3 has 11 amino acids. The germline gives CDR1 MGHDK, CDR2 SYGVNS. Trimming left V 1 base short and J 14 bases short, with 6 bases between. The CDR3 here is CASSESVTLHF. In DNA form, the CDR3 reads TGTGCCAGCAGTGAATCCGTCACCCTCCACTTT.

This clonotype has a count of ten or more. The chain is built from TRBV3-1 and TRBJ2-7; the D gene could be TRBD1 or TRBD2 (5 bases each). Trimming removed 2 bases from V and 8 bases from J, with 13 bases in between. Germline values: CDR1 LGHDT, CDR2 YNNKEL (reference sequence). The CDR3 is 13 residues long. CDR3 loop: CASSQFLGVQQYF. DNA of the CDR3: TGTGCCAGCAGCCAATTCCTGGGGGTTCAGCAGTACTTC.

This clonotype was counted a few times. This chain uses TRBV7-9 with TRBJ1-1; D gene unclear. The CDR3 consists of 13 residues. Germline V gene sequence: CDR1 SEHNR, CDR2 FQNEAQ (reference sequence). Deletions cut 3 bases from V and 5 bases from J, with 10 bases between. The CDR3 loop reads CASSFGVDTEAFF. CDR3 nucleotide sequence: TGTGCCAGCAGCTTCGGGGTCGATACTGAAGCTTTCTTT.

V gene TRBV28 combines with J gene TRBJ2-1, with 8 bases lining up with TRBD1. V shed 4 bases, J shed 5 bases, and the junction held 7 bases outside the gene matches. The CDR3 is 15 amino acids. Germline CDR1 reads MDHEN; CDR2 reads SYDVKM. This chain's CDR3 is CASSSSGTGNNEQFF. As DNA, the CDR3 is TGTGCCAGCAGTTCATCCGGGACAGGAAACAATGAGCAGTTCTTC.

The chain combines TRBV11-2 with TRBJ1-1; D ambiguous. Trimming left V 4 bases short and J 3 bases short, with 6 bases between. CDR3 length equals 12 residues. CDR1 and CDR2 from the germline V gene are SGHAT and FQNNGV. For the CDR3, the DNA is TGTGCCAGCAGCTCCCGGGACACTGAAGCTTTCTTT. It encodes CASSSRDTEAFF.

The chain employs TRBV4-3 and TRBJ2-1; D call uncertain. The V end was cut by 2 bases, the J end by 0 bases, with 14 bases between. There are 17 residues in the CDR3. Germline V gene sequence: CDR1 LGHNA, CDR2 YSLEER. CDR3 sequence reads: CASSQNALVSSYNEQFF. In DNA, the CDR3 is TGCGCCAGCAGCCAAAACGCGTTGGTCAGCTCCTACAATGAGCAGTTCTTC.

This clonotype was found a few times. The J gene is TRBJ2-1, the V gene TRBV6-6, with TRBD1 as a possible D gene (6 bases). The CDR3 consists of 16 residues. Looked up from germline, CDR1 is MNHNY and CDR2 is SVGAGI (reference sequence). V was clipped by 5 bases and J by 0 bases, with 14 bases between them. CDR3 DNA: TGTGCCAGCAGTAAACAGGGTCCAAGCTCCTACAATGAGCAGTTCTTC. Translated, it gives CASSKQGPSSYNEQFF.

The CDR3 here is CSASDRRKGNSPLHF. DNA of the CDR3: TGCAGTGCTAGTGACAGGCGCAAAGGAAATTCACCCCTCCACTTT. The chain combines TRBV20-1 with TRBJ1-6; weak D call: TRBD1 (6 bases). The CDR3 length is 15 residues. Germline V gives CDR1 DFQATT, CDR2 SNEGSKA (reference sequence). The V end lost 3 bases, the J end lost 7 bases, and 16 bases lay between the germline ends.

The table lists this clonotype with a few counts. The genes are TRBV14 and TRBJ2-7; D ambiguous. The CDR3 covers 14 residues. Germline CDR1 SGHDN, CDR2 FVKESK. V gave up 4 bases and J gave up 3 bases, with 13 bases separating them. CDR3 nucleotide sequence: TGTGCCAGCAGCCCGACACCTTTTTTCTACGAGCAGTACGTC. It specifies CASSPTPFFYEQYV.

The gene calls are TRBV7-2 and TRBJ1-6, with TRBD1 identical over 8 bases. The CDR3 has 14 residues. With 6 bases clipped from V and 7 bases from J, the junction kept 5 bases outside the gene matches. Germline V gene sequence: CDR1 SGHTA, CDR2 FQGNSA. CDR3 DNA sequence: TGTGCCAGCAGTTGGACAGGGTGGAATTCACCCCTCCACTTT. Its protein is CASSWTGWNSPLHF.